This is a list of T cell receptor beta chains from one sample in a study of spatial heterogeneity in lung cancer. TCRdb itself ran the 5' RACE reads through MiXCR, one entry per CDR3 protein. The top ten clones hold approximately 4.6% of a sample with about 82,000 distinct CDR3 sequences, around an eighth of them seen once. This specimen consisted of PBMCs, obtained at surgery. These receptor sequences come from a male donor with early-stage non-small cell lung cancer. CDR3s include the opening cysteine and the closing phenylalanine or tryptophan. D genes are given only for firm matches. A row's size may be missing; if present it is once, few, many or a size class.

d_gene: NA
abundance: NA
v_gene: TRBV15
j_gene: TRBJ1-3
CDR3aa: CATSRDRSRGHTIYF
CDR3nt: TGTGCCACCAGCAGAGATCGGTCTCGCGGCCACACCATATATTTT

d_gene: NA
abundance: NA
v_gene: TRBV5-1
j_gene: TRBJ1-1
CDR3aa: CASSLAVGEQKAFF
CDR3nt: TGCGCCAGCAGCTTGGCGGTGGGGGAGCAGAAAGCTTTCTTT

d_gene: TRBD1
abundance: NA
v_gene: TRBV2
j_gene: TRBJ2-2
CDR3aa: CASLGQGATGELFF
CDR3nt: TGTGCCAGCCTCGGACAGGGGGCAACCGGGGAGCTGTTTTTT

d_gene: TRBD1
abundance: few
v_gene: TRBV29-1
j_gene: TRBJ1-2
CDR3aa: CSVGPGTGGSGGYTF
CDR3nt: TGCAGCGTTGGACCCGGGACAGGGGGGTCAGGAGGCTACACCTTC

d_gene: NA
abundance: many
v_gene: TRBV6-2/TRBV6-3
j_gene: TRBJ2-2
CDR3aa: CASSYLAANTGELFF
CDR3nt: TGTGCCAGCAGTTACTTGGCGGCCAACACCGGGGAGCTGTTTTTT

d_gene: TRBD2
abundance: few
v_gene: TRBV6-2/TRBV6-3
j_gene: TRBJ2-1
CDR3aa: CASRPLGDSGSGQFF
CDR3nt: TGTGCCAGCAGACCCCTTGGGGATAGCGGGAGTGGGCAGTTCTTC

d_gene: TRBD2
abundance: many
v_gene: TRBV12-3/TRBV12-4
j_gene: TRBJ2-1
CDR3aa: CASSPSGRYQGEQFF
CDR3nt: TGTGCCAGCAGTCCGAGCGGGAGATATCAGGGTGAGCAGTTCTTC

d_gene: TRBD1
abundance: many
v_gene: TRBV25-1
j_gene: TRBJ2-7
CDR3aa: CASSAKTGISYEQYF
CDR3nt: TGTGCCAGCAGTGCCAAGACAGGGATCTCCTACGAGCAGTACTTC

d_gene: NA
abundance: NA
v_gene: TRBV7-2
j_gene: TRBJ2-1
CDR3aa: CASSLINTANEQFF
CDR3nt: TGTGCCAGCAGCTTAATTAATACAGCAAATGAGCAGTTCTTC

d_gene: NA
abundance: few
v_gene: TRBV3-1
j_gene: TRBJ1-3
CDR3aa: CASSPSGVNTIYF
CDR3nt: TGTGCCAGCAGCCCTTCCGGGGTAAACACCATATATTTT

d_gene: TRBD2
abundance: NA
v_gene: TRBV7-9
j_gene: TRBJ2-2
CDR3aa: CASSARLGAGGSTGELFF
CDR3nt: TGTGCCAGCAGCGCCCGACTGGGAGCGGGAGGCTCCACCGGGGAGCTGTTTTTT

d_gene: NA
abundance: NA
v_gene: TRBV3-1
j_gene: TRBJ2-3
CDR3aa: CASSAPTGTDTQYF
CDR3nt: TGTGCCAGCAGCGCCCCGACTGGCACAGATACGCAGTATTTT

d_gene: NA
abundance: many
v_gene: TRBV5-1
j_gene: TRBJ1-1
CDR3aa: CASSVFPDTEAFF
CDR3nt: TGCGCCAGCAGTGTGTTTCCGGACACTGAAGCTTTCTTT

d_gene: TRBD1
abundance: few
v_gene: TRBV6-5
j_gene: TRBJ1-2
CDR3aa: CASSYSSGGGYTF
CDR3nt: TGTGCCAGCAGTTACTCGTCAGGGGGAGGCTACACCTTC

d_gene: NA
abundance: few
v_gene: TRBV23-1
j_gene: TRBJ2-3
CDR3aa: CASKGNTQYF
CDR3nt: TGCGCCAGCAAGGGCAATACGCAGTATTTT

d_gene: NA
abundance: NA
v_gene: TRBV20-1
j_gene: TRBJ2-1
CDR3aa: CSAARGEQFF
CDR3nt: TGCAGTGCAGCCAGAGGTGAGCAGTTCTTC

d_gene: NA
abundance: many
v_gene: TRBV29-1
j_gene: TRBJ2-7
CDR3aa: CSVTGSPDYEQYF
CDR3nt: TGCAGCGTCACCGGGTCCCCCGACTACGAGCAGTACTTC

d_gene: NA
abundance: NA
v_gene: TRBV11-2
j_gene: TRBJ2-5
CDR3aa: CASSFNLGRTVTPPSQYF
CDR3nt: TGTGCCAGCAGCTTTAATCTTGGAAGGACGGTCACGCCCCCGAGCCAGTACTTC

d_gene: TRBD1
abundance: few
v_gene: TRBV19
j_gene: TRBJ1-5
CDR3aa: CATSILDRGGNQPQHF
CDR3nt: TGTGCCACCTCTATACTTGACAGGGGAGGCAATCAGCCCCAGCATTTT

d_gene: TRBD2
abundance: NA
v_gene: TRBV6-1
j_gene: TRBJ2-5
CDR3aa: CASSDGRTTGRETQYF
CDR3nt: TGTGCCAGCAGTGATGGGAGGACCACCGGGAGGGAGACCCAGTACTTC

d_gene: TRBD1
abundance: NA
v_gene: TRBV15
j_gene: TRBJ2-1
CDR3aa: CATSSHGRRGQVSYNEQFF
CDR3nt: TGTGCCACCAGCAGTCACGGAAGAAGGGGACAGGTCTCCTACAATGAGCAGTTCTTC

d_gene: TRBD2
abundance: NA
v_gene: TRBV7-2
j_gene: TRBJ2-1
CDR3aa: CASSLSISGLTSYNEQFF
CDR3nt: TGTGCCAGCAGCTTAAGTATTAGCGGGCTAACCTCCTACAATGAGCAGTTCTTC

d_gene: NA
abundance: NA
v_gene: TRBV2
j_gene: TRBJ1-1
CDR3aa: CASSAMVMNTEAFF
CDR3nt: TGTGCCAGCAGCGCTATGGTAATGAACACTGAAGCTTTCTTT

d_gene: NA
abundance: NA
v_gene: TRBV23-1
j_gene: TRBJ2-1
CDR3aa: CASSQSQGNGNEQFF
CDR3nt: TGCGCCAGCAGTCAATCTCAGGGAAATGGCAATGAGCAGTTCTTC

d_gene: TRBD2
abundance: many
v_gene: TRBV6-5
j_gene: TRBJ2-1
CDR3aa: CASSPRGGTYNEQFF
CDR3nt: TGTGCCAGCAGCCCGCGGGGGGGAACTTACAATGAGCAGTTCTTC

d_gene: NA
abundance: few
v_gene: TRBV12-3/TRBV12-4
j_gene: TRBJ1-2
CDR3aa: CASSPEQGNYGYTF
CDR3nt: TGTGCCAGCAGTCCAGAGCAGGGGAACTATGGCTACACCTTC

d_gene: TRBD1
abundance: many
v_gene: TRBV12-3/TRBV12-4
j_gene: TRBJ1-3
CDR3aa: CASSRQGSGNTIYF
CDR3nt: TGTGCCAGCAGTAGACAGGGTTCTGGAAACACCATATATTTT

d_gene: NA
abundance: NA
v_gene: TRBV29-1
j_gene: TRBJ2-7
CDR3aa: CSVQNRVGEQYF
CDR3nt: TGCAGCGTTCAGAACAGGGTGGGCGAGCAGTACTTC

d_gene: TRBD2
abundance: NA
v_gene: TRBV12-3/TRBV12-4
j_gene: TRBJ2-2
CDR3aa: CASTILAGITGELFF
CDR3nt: TGTGCCAGCACCATCCTAGCGGGTATTACCGGGGAGCTGTTTTTT

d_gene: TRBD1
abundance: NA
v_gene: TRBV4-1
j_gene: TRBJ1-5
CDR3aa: CASSRDSGAPAFQPQHF
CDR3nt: TGCGCCAGCAGCCGGGACAGTGGGGCTCCCGCTTTCCAGCCCCAGCATTTT

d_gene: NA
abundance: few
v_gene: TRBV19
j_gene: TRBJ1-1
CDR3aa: CASSGATEAFF
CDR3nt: TGTGCCAGTAGTGGGGCAACTGAAGCTTTCTTT

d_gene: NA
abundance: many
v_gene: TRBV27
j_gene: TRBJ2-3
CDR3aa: CASSLAVGSRTDTQYF
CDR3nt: TGTGCCAGCAGTCTGGCTGTCGGGTCTCGCACAGATACGCAGTATTTT

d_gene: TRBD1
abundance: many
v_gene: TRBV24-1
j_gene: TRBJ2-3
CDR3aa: CATSNPGQGRGTQYF
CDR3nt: TGTGCCACCAGTAACCCGGGACAGGGACGCGGTACGCAGTATTTT

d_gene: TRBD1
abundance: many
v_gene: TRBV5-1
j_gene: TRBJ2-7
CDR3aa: CASRPGTGTVRIGQYF
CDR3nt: TGCGCCAGCAGGCCAGGGACAGGGACCGTTAGAATCGGGCAGTACTTC

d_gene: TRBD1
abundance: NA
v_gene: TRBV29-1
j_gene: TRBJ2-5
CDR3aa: CSVPGQIQETQYF
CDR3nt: TGCAGCGTTCCGGGACAGATACAAGAGACCCAGTACTTC

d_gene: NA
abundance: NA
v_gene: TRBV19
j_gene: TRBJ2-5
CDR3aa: CASASRVWETQYF
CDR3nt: TGTGCCAGTGCAAGCCGGGTCTGGGAGACCCAGTACTTC

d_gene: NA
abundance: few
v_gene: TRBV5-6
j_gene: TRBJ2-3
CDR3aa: CASSYPPSTDTQYF
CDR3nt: TGTGCCAGCAGCTACCCACCTAGCACAGATACGCAGTATTTT

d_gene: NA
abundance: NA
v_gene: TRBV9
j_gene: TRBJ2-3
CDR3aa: CASSVRTGAGGDTQYF
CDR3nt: TGTGCCAGCAGCGTCAGAACAGGGGCGGGAGGAGATACGCAGTATTTT

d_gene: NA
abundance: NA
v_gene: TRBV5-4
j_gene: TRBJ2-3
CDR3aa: CSSSSDSRTDTQYF
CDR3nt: TGTTCCAGCAGCTCTGACTCTCGCACAGATACGCAGTATTTT

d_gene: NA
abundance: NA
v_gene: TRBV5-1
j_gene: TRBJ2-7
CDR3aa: CASSFSRSYEQYF
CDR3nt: TGCGCCAGCAGCTTTTCCCGATCCTACGAGCAGTACTTC

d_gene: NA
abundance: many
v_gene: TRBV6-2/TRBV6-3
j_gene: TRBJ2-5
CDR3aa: CASSIVYGPETQYF
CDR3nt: TGTGCCAGCAGTATCGTCTATGGTCCAGAGACCCAGTACTTC

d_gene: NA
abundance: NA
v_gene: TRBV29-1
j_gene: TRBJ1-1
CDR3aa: CSVEDREATTEAFF
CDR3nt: TGCAGCGTTGAAGATAGGGAGGCTACCACTGAAGCTTTCTTT

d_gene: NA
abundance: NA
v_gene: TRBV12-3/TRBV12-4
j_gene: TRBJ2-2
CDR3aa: CASSLSLTTGELFF
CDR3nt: TGTGCCAGCAGTTTGAGTTTGACCACCGGGGAGCTGTTTTTT

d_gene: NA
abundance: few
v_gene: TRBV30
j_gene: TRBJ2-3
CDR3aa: CAWSARGTDTQYF
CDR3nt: TGTGCCTGGAGTGCTCGGGGCACAGATACGCAGTATTTT

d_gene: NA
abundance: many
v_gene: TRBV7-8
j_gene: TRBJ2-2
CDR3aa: CASSNFEELFF
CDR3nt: TGTGCCAGCAGCAACTTTGAGGAGCTGTTTTTT

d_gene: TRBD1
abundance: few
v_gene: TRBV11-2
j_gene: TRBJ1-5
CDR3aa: CASRGQSNQPQHF
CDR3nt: TGTGCATCCAGGGGGCAGAGCAATCAGCCCCAGCATTTT

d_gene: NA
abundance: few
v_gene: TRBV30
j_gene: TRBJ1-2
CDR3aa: CAWSERADGGYTF
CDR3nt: TGTGCCTGGAGTGAGAGGGCAGACGGCGGCTACACCTTC

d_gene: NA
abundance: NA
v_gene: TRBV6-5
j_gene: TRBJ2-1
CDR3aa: CASGSLGNSYNEQFF
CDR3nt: TGTGCCAGCGGGTCTCTAGGGAATTCCTACAATGAGCAGTTCTTC

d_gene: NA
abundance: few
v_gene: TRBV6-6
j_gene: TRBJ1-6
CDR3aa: CASSEQAYNSPLHF
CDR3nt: TGTGCCAGCAGTGAACAGGCCTATAATTCACCCCTCCACTTT

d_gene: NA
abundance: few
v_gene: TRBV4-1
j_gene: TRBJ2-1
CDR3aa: CASSQEEDPVYNEQFF
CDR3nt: TGCGCCAGCAGCCAAGAGGAGGACCCGGTCTACAATGAGCAGTTCTTC

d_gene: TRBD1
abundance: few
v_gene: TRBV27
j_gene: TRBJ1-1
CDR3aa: CASSGGQGQTEAFF
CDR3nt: TGTGCCAGCAGTGGGGGACAGGGGCAGACTGAAGCTTTCTTT

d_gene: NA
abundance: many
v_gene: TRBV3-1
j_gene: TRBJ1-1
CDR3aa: CASSQGLEAFF
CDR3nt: TGTGCCAGCAGCCAAGGTCTTGAAGCTTTCTTT

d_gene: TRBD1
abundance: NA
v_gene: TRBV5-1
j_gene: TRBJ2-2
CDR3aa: CASSTGTGFTGELFF
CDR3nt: TGCGCCAGCAGCACCGGGACAGGGTTCACCGGGGAGCTGTTTTTT

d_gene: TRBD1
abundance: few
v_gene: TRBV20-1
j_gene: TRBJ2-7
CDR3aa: CSATGTGVDEQYF
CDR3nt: TGCAGTGCTACCGGGACAGGGGTCGACGAGCAGTACTTC

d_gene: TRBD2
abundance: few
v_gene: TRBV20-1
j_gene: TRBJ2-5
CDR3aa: CSAVRTSGGAEETQYF
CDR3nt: TGCAGTGCTGTACGGACTAGCGGGGGGGCAGAGGAGACCCAGTACTTC

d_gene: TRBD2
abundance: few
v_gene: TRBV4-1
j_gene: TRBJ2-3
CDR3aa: CASSQVVAGGTDTQYF
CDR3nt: TGCGCCAGCAGCCAAGTGGTAGCGGGGGGCACAGATACGCAGTATTTT

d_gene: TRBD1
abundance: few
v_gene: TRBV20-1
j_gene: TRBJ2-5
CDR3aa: CSARRGTEVRETQYF
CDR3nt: TGCAGTGCTAGAAGGGGGACAGAGGTCCGAGAGACCCAGTACTTC

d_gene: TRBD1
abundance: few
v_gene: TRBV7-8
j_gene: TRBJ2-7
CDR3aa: CASSIQGRGYEQYF
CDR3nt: TGTGCCAGCAGCATTCAGGGCAGGGGGTACGAGCAGTACTTC

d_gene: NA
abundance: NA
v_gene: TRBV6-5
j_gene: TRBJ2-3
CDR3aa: CASRRGKDTQYF
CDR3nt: TGTGCCAGCCGGAGGGGGAAGGATACGCAGTATTTT